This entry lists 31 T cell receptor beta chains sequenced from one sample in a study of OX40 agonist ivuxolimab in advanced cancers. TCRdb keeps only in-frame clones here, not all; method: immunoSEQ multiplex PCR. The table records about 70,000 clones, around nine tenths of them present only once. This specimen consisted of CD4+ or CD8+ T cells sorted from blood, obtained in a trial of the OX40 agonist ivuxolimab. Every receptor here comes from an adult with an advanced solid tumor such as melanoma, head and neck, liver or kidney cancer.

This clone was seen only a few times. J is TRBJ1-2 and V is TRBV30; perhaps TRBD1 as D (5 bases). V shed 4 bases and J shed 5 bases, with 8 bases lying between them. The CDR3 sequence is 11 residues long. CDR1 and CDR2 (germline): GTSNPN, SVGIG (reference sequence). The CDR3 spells CAWNRLYGYTF. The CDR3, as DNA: TGTGCCTGGAACAGGTTGTATGGCTACACCTTC.

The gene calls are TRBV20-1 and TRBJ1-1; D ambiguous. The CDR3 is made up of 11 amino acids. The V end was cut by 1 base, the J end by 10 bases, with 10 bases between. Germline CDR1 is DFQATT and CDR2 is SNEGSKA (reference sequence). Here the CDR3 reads CSARVGSGAFF. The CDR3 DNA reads TGCAGTGCTAGAGTTGGGAGTGGAGCTTTCTTT.

The CDR3 here is CASTLGGAGYTF. The CDR3 bases are TGTGCCAGCACCCTAGGGGGTGCGGGCTACACCTTC. The V and J genes are TRBV6-6 and TRBJ1-2; weak D call: TRBD1 (6 bases). This CDR3 comprises 12 residues. Trimming took off 7 bases at V and 8 bases at J, with 14 bases between the two ends. The germline V gene encodes CDR1 MNHNY and CDR2 SVGAGI (reference sequence).

The CDR3 spells CAWNTGTWDYGYTF. CDR3 sequence (DNA): TGTGCCTGGAATACAGGGACGTGGGACTATGGCTACACCTTC. This chain links TRBV30 with TRBJ1-2, with a weak D call TRBD1 (6 bases). V lost 4 bases and J 3 bases, leaving 15 bases between the germline ends. The CDR3 has 14 amino acids. The germline V gene encodes CDR1 GTSNPN and CDR2 SVGIG (reference sequence).

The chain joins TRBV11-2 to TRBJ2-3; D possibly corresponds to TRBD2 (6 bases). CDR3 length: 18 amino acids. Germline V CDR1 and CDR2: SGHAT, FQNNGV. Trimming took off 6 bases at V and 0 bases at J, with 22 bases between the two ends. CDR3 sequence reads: CASSALALRRGSTDTQYF. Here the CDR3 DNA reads TGTGCCAGCAGTGCCCTCGCCCTGAGGAGGGGCAGCACAGATACGCAGTATTTT.

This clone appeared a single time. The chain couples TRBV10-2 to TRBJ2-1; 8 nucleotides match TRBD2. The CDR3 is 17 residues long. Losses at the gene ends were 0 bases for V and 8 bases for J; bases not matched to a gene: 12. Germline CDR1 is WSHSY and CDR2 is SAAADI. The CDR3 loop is CASSESAAGGGKDEQFF. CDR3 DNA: TGCGCCAGCAGTGAGTCGGCCGCGGGAGGTGGTAAGGATGAGCAGTTCTTC.

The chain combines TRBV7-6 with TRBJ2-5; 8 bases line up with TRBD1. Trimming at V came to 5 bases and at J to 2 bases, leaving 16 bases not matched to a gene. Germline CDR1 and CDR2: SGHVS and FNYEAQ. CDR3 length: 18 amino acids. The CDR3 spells CASSGAPGQVRSQETQYF. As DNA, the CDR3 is TGTGCCAGCAGCGGGGCGCCGGGACAGGTCCGATCGCAAGAGACCCAGTACTTC.

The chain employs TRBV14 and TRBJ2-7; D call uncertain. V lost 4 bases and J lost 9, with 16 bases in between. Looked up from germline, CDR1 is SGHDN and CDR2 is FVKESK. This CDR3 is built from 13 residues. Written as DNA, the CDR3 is TGTGCCAGCAGCCTATACACCGGAAGGTCGCAGTACTTC. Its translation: CASSLYTGRSQYF.

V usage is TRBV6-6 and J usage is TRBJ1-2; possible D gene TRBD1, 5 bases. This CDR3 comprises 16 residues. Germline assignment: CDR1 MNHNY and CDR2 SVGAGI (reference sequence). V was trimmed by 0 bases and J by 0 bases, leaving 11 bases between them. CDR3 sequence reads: CASSYSPGPANYGYTF. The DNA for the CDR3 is TGTGCCAGCAGTTACTCGCCGGGACCAGCTAACTATGGCTACACCTTC.

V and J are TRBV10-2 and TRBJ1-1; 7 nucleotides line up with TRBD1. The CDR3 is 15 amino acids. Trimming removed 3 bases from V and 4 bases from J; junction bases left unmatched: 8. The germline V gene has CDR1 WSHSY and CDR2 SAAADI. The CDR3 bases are TGCGCCAGCAGTGATTATAACAGGGGAGGCACTGAAGCTTTCTTT. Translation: CASSDYNRGGTEAFF.

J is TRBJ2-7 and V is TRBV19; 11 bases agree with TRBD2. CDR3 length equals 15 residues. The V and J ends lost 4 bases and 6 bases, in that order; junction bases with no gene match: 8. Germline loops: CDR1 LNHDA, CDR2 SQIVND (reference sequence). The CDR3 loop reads CASSTTSGGRGEQYF. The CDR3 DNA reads TGTGCCAGTAGTACAACTAGCGGGGGAAGAGGCGAGCAGTACTTC.

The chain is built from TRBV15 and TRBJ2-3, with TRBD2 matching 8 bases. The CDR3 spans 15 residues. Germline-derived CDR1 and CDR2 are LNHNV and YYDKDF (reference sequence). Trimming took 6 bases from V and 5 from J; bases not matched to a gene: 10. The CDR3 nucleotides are TGTGCCACCAGTTCTGAGCGGGAGTATGAAGATACGCAGTATTTT. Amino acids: CATSSEREYEDTQYF.

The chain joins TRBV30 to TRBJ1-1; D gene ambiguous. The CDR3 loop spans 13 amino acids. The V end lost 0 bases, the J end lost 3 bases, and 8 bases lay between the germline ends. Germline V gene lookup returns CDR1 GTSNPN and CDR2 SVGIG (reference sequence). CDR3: CAWSVAGYTEAFF. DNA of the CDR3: TGTGCCTGGAGTGTTGCGGGGTACACTGAAGCTTTCTTT.

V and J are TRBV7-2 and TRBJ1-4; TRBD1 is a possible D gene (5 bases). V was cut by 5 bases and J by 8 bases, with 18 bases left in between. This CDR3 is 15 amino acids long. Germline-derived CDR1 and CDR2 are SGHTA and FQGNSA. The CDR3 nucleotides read TGTGCCAGCAGCGCAGACAGTGCAGTCGGGGAAAAACTGTTTTTT. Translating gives CASSADSAVGEKLFF.

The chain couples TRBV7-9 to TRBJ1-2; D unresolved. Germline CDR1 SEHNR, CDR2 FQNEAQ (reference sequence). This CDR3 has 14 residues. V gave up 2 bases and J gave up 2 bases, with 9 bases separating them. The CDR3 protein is CASSLIEQNYGYTF. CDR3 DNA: TGTGCCAGCAGCTTAATAGAGCAAAACTATGGCTACACCTTC. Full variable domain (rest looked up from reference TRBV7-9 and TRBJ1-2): DTGVSQNPRHKITKRGQNVTFRCDPISEHNRLYWYRQTLGQGPEFLTYFQNEAQLEKSRLLSDRFSAERPKGSFSTLEIQRTEQGDSAMYLCASSLIEQNYGYTFGSGTRLTVV.

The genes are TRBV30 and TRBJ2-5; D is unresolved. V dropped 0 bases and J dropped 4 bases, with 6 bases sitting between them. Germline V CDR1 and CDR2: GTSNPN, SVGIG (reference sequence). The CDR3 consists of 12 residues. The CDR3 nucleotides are TGTGCCTGGAGTGTCTCCGGAGAGACCCAGTACTTC. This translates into CAWSVSGETQYF.

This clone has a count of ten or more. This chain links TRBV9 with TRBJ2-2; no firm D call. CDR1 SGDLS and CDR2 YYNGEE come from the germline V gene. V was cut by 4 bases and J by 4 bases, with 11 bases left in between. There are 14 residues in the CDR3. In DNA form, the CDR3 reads TGTGCCAGCAGCACCAGCGTTGGCACCGGGGAGCTGTTTTTT. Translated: CASSTSVGTGELFF.

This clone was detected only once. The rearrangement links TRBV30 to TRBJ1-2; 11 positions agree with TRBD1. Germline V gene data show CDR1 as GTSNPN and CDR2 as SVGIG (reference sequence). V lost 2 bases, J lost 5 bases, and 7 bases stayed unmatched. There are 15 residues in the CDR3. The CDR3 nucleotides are TGTGCCTGGAGTAATCCGGGACAGGGGGGATATGGCTACACCTTC. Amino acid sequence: CAWSNPGQGGYGYTF.

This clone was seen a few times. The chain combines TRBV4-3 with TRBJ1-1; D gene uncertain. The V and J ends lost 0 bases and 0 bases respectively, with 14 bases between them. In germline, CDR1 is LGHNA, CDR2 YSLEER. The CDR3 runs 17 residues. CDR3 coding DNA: TGCGCCAGCAGCCAAGATTATGGCGCCACAATGAACACTGAAGCTTTCTTT. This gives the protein CASSQDYGATMNTEAFF.

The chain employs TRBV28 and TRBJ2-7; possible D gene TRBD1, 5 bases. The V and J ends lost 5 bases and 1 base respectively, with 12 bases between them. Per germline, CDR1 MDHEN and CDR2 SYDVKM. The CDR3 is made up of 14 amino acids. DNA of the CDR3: TGTGCCAGCAGTCCCCCGCGACAGTCCTACGAGCAGTACTTC. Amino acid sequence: CASSPPRQSYEQYF.

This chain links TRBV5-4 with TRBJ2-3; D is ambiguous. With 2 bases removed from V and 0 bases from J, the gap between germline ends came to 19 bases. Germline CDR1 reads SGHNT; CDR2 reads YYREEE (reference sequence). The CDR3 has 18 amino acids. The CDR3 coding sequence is TGTGCCAGCAGCTTACCCTTCCCTCAGTCCTCTAGCACAGATACGCAGTATTTT. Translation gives CASSLPFPQSSSTDTQYF.

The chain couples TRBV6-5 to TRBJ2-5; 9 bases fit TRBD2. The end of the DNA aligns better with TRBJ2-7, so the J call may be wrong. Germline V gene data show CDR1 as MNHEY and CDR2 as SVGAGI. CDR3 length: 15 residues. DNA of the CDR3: TGTGCCAGCAGTTCCCTAGCGGGAAGCTCCTACGAGCAGTACTTC. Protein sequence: CASSSLAGSSYEQYF.

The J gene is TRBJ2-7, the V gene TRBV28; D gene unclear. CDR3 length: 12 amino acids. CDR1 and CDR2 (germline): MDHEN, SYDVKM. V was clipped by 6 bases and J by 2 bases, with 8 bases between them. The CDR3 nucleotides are TGTGCCAGCAGCTCTCAACCCTACGAGCAGTACTTC. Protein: CASSSQPYEQYF.

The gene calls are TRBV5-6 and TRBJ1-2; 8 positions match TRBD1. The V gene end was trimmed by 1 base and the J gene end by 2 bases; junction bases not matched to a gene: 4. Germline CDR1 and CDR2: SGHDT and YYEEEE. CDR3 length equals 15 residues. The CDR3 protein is CASSLLTGVNYGYTF. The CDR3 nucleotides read TGTGCCAGCAGCTTGTTGACAGGGGTAAACTATGGCTACACCTTC. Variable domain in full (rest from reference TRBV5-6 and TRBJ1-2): DAGVTQSPTHLIKTRGQQVTLRCSPKSGHDTVSWYQQALGQGPQFIFQYYEEEERQRGNFPDRFSGHQFPNYSSELNVNALLLGDSALYLCASSLLTGVNYGYTFGSGTRLTVV.

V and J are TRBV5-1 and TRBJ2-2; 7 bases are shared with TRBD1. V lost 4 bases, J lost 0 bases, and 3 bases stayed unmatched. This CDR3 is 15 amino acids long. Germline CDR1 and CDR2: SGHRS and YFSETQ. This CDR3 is CASSRQGPNTGELFF. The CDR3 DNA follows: TGCGCCAGCAGCCGACAGGGACCGAACACCGGGGAGCTGTTTTTT.

CDR3: CASRAGQGNTEAFF. CDR3 nucleotides: TGTGCCAGCAGAGCCGGACAGGGGAACACTGAAGCTTTCTTT. This chain connects TRBV2 to TRBJ1-1, with TRBD1 matching over 8 bases. In germline, CDR1 is SNHLY, CDR2 FYNNEI. The V segment lost 6 bases and the J segment 1 base; nucleotides outside the gene matches: 4. The CDR3 is 14 residues long. The whole variable domain, filled in from reference TRBV2 and TRBJ1-1, reads EPEVTQTPSHQVTQMGQEVILRCVPISNHLYFYWYRQILGQKVEFLVSFYNNEISEKSEIFDDQFSVERPDGSNFTLKIRSTKLEDSAMYFCASRAGQGNTEAFFGQGTRLTVV.

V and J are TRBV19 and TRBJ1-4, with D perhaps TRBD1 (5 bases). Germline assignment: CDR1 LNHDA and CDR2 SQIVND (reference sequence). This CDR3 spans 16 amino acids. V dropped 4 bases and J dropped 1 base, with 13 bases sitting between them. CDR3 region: CASSNLAGRTNEKLFF. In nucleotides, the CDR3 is TGTGCCAGTAGTAACTTAGCAGGGAGAACTAATGAAAAACTGTTTTTT.

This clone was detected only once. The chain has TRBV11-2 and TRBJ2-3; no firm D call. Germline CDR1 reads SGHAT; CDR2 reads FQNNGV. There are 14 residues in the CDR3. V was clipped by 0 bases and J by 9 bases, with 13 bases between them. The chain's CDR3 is CASSLDRVVHTQYF. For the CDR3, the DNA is TGTGCCAGCAGCTTAGATCGGGTGGTGCACACGCAGTATTTT.

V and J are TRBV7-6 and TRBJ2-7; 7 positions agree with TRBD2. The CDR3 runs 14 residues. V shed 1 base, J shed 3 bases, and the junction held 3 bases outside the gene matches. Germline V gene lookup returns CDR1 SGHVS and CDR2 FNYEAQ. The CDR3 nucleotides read TGTGCCAGCAGCTTAGGAGCGGGACTCTACGAGCAGTACTTC. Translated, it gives CASSLGAGLYEQYF.

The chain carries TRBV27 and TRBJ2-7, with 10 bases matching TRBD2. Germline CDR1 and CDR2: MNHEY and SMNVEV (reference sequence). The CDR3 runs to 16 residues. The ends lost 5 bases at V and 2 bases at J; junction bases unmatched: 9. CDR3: CASSPNLAGVAYEQYF. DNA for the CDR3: TGTGCCAGCAGTCCCAACCTAGCGGGGGTTGCCTACGAGCAGTACTTC.

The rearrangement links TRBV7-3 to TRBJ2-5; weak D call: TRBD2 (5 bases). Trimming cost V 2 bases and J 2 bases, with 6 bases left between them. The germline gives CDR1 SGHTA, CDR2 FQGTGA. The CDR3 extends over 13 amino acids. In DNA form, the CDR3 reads TGTGCCAGCAGCTTAGGAGGTCAAGAGACCCAGTACTTC. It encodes CASSLGGQETQYF.